This passage covers 28 T cell receptor beta chains from one sample sequenced in a study of blood T cell repertoires in COVID-19. The table came from immunoSEQ multiplex PCR; TCRdb's copy has only in-frame clones and leaves some out. The profile covers 250,000 to 350,000 clones, with 75% to 90% appearing a single time and about 2.7% taken by the ten largest. Sequencing was performed on PBMCs or T cells enriched from blood (not recorded which). Every receptor here comes from a woman in her forties or fifties who had recovered from COVID-19.

The genes are TRBV27 and TRBJ2-1; 9 nucleotides align to TRBD1. Germline V gene sequence: CDR1 MNHEY, CDR2 SMNVEV (reference sequence). Trimming took 6 bases from V and 7 from J; bases not matched to a gene: 10. The CDR3 is made up of 15 amino acids. The DNA of the CDR3 is TGTGCCAGCAGGGGGGGACAGGGAGGGTGGAATGAGCAGTTCTTC. Its protein product is CASRGGQGGWNEQFF.

CDR3 nucleotide sequence: TGTGCCACAAGCCAGGGGGCGCGAGGTGAGGGCTACACCTTC. Translating it yields CATSQGARGEGYTF. The chain has TRBV10-3 and TRBJ1-2, with 8 nucleotides matching TRBD1. Germline V gives CDR1 ENHRY, CDR2 SYGVKD. The CDR3 has 14 amino acids. The V segment lost 10 bases and the J segment 8 bases; nucleotides outside the gene matches: 15.

The V gene is TRBV7-2, the J gene TRBJ1-4, with 9 bases identical to TRBD1. This CDR3 has 14 amino acids. The V gene end was trimmed by 5 bases and the J gene end by 8 bases; junction bases not matched to a gene: 6. CDR1 and CDR2 (germline): SGHTA, FQGNSA. The chain's CDR3 is CASSLEGQGEKLFF. As DNA, the CDR3 is TGTGCCAGCAGCCTAGAGGGACAGGGCGAAAAACTGTTTTTT.

The chain has TRBV11-2 and TRBJ2-1; 9 bases match TRBD2. Germline values: CDR1 SGHAT, CDR2 FQNNGV. The V gene end was trimmed by 5 bases and the J gene end by 4 bases; junction bases not matched to a gene: 6. The CDR3 is 15 amino acids. The CDR3 nucleotides read TGTGCCAGCAGCGGCCTAGCGGGGCAATACAATGAGCAGTTCTTC. Protein sequence: CASSGLAGQYNEQFF.

The genes are TRBV15 and TRBJ2-3, with D possibly being TRBD2 (6 bases). Germline-derived CDR1 and CDR2 are LNHNV and YYDKDF (reference sequence). The V and J ends lost 4 bases and 6 bases respectively, with 20 bases between them. The CDR3 is 16 amino acids. The CDR3 here is CATSNPRGKYGDTQYF. The CDR3 coding sequence is TGTGCCACCAGCAACCCCCGGGGGAAATACGGGGATACGCAGTATTTT. Filled out from reference TRBV15 and TRBJ2-3, the complete variable domain reads DAMVIQNPRYQVTQFGKPVTLSCSQTLNHNVMYWYQQKSSQAPKLLFHYYDKDFNNEADTPDNFQSRRPNTSFCFLDIRSPGLGDTAMYLCATSNPRGKYGDTQYFGPGTRLTVL.

The V and J genes are TRBV30 and TRBJ1-6; 7 positions agree with TRBD1. V lost 4 bases and J lost 10; bases outside the gene matches: 4. The CDR3 length is 12 residues. CDR1 and CDR2 from the germline V gene are GTSNPN and SVGIG (reference sequence). The CDR3 nucleotides read TGTGCCTGGAAGACAGGGAACTCACCCCTCCACTTT. Amino acids: CAWKTGNSPLHF.

CDR3 residues: CASSKALGCSTREGSTDTQYF. The CDR3, as DNA: TGTGCCAGCAGCAAAGCGCTTGGTTGTTCTACCCGGGAAGGGAGCACAGATACGCAGTATTTT. V is TRBV21-1 and J is TRBJ2-3; whether TRBD2, the table's D call, matches the DNA was not checked. TRBV21-1 is a pseudogene. The CDR3 spans 21 residues.

This chain connects TRBV18 to TRBJ2-3; TRBD2 is a possible D gene (6 bases). The CDR3 is 16 amino acids. Germline V CDR1 and CDR2: KGHSH, LQKENI. V was trimmed by 3 bases and J by 4 bases, leaving 17 bases between them. The CDR3 here is CASSPLASEGADTQYF. CDR3 bases: TGTGCCAGCTCACCCCTGGCTAGCGAAGGAGCAGATACGCAGTATTTT.

This chain links TRBV3-1 (or the pseudogene TRBV3-2) with TRBJ2-7, with TRBD2 as a possible D gene (5 bases). The germline V gene encodes CDR1 LGHDT and CDR2 YNNKEL (reference sequence). The CDR3 contains 14 residues. Trimming shortened V by 3 bases and J by 6 bases, and 15 bases separated the two germline ends. CDR3 sequence: CASSQDLIQAEQYF. The DNA for the CDR3 is TGTGCCAGCAGCCAGGACTTAATTCAGGCCGAGCAGTACTTC.

The CDR3 loop is CASGPSGQGGGEQFF. The CDR3 region has the DNA TGTGCCAGCGGCCCCTCGGGACAGGGAGGCGGTGAGCAGTTCTTC. The chain recombines TRBV6-6 with TRBJ2-1; TRBD1 matches 9 bases. The CDR3 is 15 residues long. CDR1 is MNHNY and CDR2 is SVGAGI in the germline V gene (reference sequence). The ends lost 8 bases at V and 9 bases at J; junction bases unmatched: 14.

This clone was seen more than once but under ten times. V and J are TRBV5-1 and TRBJ2-7, with D tentatively TRBD1 (6 bases). Germline V lookup: CDR1 SGHRS, CDR2 YFSETQ. The length of the CDR3 is 15 residues. V was pared by 2 bases and J by 0 bases, with 12 bases between. The CDR3 DNA sequence: TGCGCCAGCAGCTTCGGAACAGGGAGCTCCTACGAGCAGTACTTC. Translation gives CASSFGTGSSYEQYF.

V and J are TRBV10-3 and TRBJ1-1; 7 bases match TRBD1. Losses at the gene ends were 5 bases for V and 1 base for J; bases not matched to a gene: 4. This CDR3 spans 14 amino acids. Germline assignment: CDR1 ENHRY and CDR2 SYGVKD. The CDR3 coding sequence is TGTGCCATCAGTTTACAGGGGAAGAACACTGAAGCTTTCTTT. It is translated as CAISLQGKNTEAFF.

The genes are TRBV23-1 and TRBJ2-7, with 9 bases that match TRBD2. TRBV23-1 falls under the ORF class, with uncertain function. Trimming at V came to 0 bases and at J to 0 bases, leaving 9 bases not matched to a gene. This CDR3 is built from 18 residues. CDR3 sequence reads: CASSQSRASGTHSYEQYF. The CDR3 region has the DNA TGCGCCAGCAGTCAATCGAGGGCTAGCGGGACTCACTCCTACGAGCAGTACTTC.

V is TRBV12-3 or TRBV12-4 and J is TRBJ2-7, with D perhaps matching TRBD2 (6 bases). The CDR3 contains 12 residues. Trimming removed 4 bases at V and 2 bases at J, with 6 bases between. The CDR3 sequence: CASSWTTYEQYF. In DNA, the CDR3 is TGTGCCAGCAGTTGGACTACCTACGAGCAGTACTTC.

This chain uses TRBV5-6 with TRBJ1-1, with TRBD1 as a possible D gene (5 bases). The CDR3 loop spans 15 amino acids. Germline lookup yields CDR1 SGHDT and CDR2 YYEEEE. Trimming took off 4 bases at V and 0 bases at J, with 13 bases between the two ends. CDR3 bases: TGTGCCAGCAGCCCAGAGACAGCATTGAACACTGAAGCTTTCTTT. Amino acid sequence: CASSPETALNTEAFF.

This clone was counted only a few times. The rearrangement joins TRBV5-3 to TRBJ2-4, with D possibly TRBD2 on 5 matching bases. TRBV5-3 is labeled an ORF, and its function is uncertain. V lost 0 bases to trimming and J lost 4 bases, with 17 bases between them. This CDR3 is 17 amino acids long. CDR3 sequence (DNA): TGTGCCAGAAGCTTGGAGCGGATCTGGGTCTGGAAAAACATTCAGTACTTC. The encoded protein is CARSLERIWVWKNIQYF.

This rearrangement joins TRBV7-8 to TRBJ1-6; 7 bases are shared with TRBD1. The V gene end was trimmed by 4 bases and the J gene end by 8 bases; junction bases not matched to a gene: 11. This CDR3 is built from 16 residues. Germline V gene sequence: CDR1 SGHVS, CDR2 FQNEAQ. CDR3 sequence (DNA): TGTGCCAGCAGCTCACTACCGTGGACAGGAGATTCACCCCTCCACTTT. This encodes CASSSLPWTGDSPLHF.

V and J are TRBV4-2 and TRBJ1-2; possible D gene TRBD1, 5 bases. In germline, CDR1 is LGHNA, CDR2 YNFKEQ. V lost 0 bases and J lost 4, with 12 bases in between. This CDR3 region has 15 residues. In DNA, the CDR3 is TGTGCCAGCAGCCAAGATCAACAGGCCCTCTATGGCTACACCTTC. Its translation is CASSQDQQALYGYTF.

This sequence joins TRBV18 and TRBJ1-1, with 9 bases that match TRBD1. The junction had 9 bases not matched to a gene; V was cut back by 5 bases and J by 11 bases. The germline gives CDR1 KGHSH, CDR2 LQKENI. The CDR3 totals 13 residues. The CDR3 coding sequence is TGTGCCAGCTCAAGGGACAGGGATTTTTGGGCTTTCTTT. Its translation: CASSRDRDFWAFF.

V and J are TRBV9 and TRBJ2-1; 9 positions match TRBD2. CDR3 length equals 13 residues. The junction had 1 base not matched to a gene; V was cut back by 3 bases and J by 6 bases. Germline V CDR1 and CDR2: SGDLS, YYNGEE. DNA of the CDR3: TGTGCCAGCAGCGGCGGGAGGGGCAATGAGCAGTTCTTC. This codes for CASSGGRGNEQFF.

V is TRBV6-5 and J is TRBJ1-2, with 11 bases matching TRBD1. The J segment lost 13 bases and the V segment lost 4 bases, leaving 14 bases of the junction unmatched. The CDR3 is made up of 15 amino acids. The germline gives CDR1 MNHEY, CDR2 SVGAGI. This chain's CDR3 is CASSWGGTGGIFLTF. The CDR3 DNA follows: TGTGCCAGCAGTTGGGGGGGGACAGGGGGAATATTCCTCACCTTC.

In the case of this clone: The sample holds other DNA sequences that translate to the same CDR3. This chain uses TRBV9 with TRBJ1-1; D gene ambiguous. The CDR3 sequence is 14 residues long. V gave up 2 bases and J gave up 1 base, with 9 bases separating them. The germline CDR1 and CDR2 sequences are SGDLS and YYNGEE. The CDR3 sequence is CASSVGGTNTEAFF. In DNA form, the CDR3 reads TGTGCCAGCAGCGTTGGCGGAACGAACACTGAAGCTTTCTTT.

The chain links TRBV2 to TRBJ1-2; 7 bases agree with TRBD1. This CDR3 has 13 amino acids. The V gene's germline CDR1 is SNHLY and CDR2 FYNNEI. The junction had 5 bases not matched to a gene; V was cut back by 3 bases and J by 7 bases. The CDR3 coding sequence is TGTGCCAGCAGTGACCGACAGGGATTTGGCTACACCTTC. Translation: CASSDRQGFGYTF.

This clone was counted only a few times. CDR3 in DNA: TGCGCCAGCAGCCAGCAGGGTAGTCTTCGCACCGGGGAGCTGTTTTTT. This codes for CASSQQGSLRTGELFF. The chain links TRBV4-1 to TRBJ2-2, with D maybe TRBD1 (5 bases). Germline CDR1 MGHRA, CDR2 YSYEKL. There are 16 residues in the CDR3. Between the trimmed V and J ends, which lost 3 bases and 4 bases, there was a span of 15 bases.

This chain connects TRBV4-2 to TRBJ1-2; the match to TRBD1 covers 8 bases. V lost 3 bases, J lost 8 bases, and 5 bases stayed unmatched. This CDR3 region has 13 residues. Germline CDR1 is LGHNA and CDR2 is YNFKEQ. The CDR3: CASSHSTGEGYTF. CDR3 DNA sequence: TGTGCCAGCAGCCATTCGACAGGGGAAGGCTACACCTTC.

V and J are TRBV5-5 and TRBJ2-3, with unresolved D. Between the trimmed V and J ends, which lost 0 bases and 0 bases, there was a span of 5 bases. The CDR3 is 14 amino acids. Germline V gives CDR1 SGHKS, CDR2 YYEKEE (reference sequence). The chain's CDR3 is CASSLGSSTDTQYF. Written as DNA, the CDR3 is TGTGCCAGCAGCTTGGGGAGTAGCACAGATACGCAGTATTTT.

The chain has TRBV29-1 and TRBJ2-3, with TRBD2 matching over 10 bases. The CDR3 runs to 14 residues. The germline V gene encodes CDR1 SQVTM and CDR2 ANQGSEA. J was trimmed by 3 bases and V by 3 bases; bases with no gene match: 3. CDR3 bases: TGCAGCGTTGACTGGACTAGCGGTACAGATACGCAGTATTTT. It translates to CSVDWTSGTDTQYF.

This chain connects TRBV5-1 to TRBJ1-3, with D unclear. The germline gives CDR1 SGHRS, CDR2 YFSETQ. The CDR3 contains 16 residues. Trimming cost V 0 bases and J 0 bases, with 10 bases left between them. CDR3 in DNA: TGCGCCAGCAGCTTGGACGGTAGTTTCTCTGGAAACACCATATATTTT. The encoded protein is CASSLDGSFSGNTIYF.